This T cell receptor beta chain was profiled in a study of T cells in tuberculosis. Study-wide results and limits: T cells binding CD1B-GMM tetramer weakly possibly escaped the sort.

Sorting used thawed, overnight-rested PBMC stained with anti-CD3, a viability dye and GMM-loaded CD1B tetramer. CD1B tetramers were loaded with Rhodococcus equi-derived C32 glucose monomycolate. Approximately 100,000 tetramer-negative cells were sorted from each donor. TCRdb's copy holds only in-frame clones and misses some; the assay was immunoSEQ multiplex PCR. The repertoire includes about 59,000 clones, about four fifths of them detected once, and around 13% sits in the top ten. Germline CDR1 MDHEN, CDR2 SYDVKM. The CDR3 has 15 residues. V was pared by 6 bases and J by 5 bases, with 17 bases between.

Specimen: CD1b-GMM tetramer-negative cells sorted from PBMCs. The receptor comes from an adult woman with latent tuberculosis. This chain connects TRBV28 to TRBJ2-1; D might be TRBD1 (8 bases). As DNA, the CDR3 is TGTGCCAGCAGGTCCGGGACAGGACTAGACAATGAGCAGTTCTTC. It codes for CASRSGTGLDNEQFF.